These 32 T cell receptor beta chains originate from one sample sequenced in a study of T-cell reconstitution after alpha-beta-depleted transplantation in children. For TCRbeta, the library was prepared with unique molecular identifiers. TCRdb reanalysed the PCR reads using MiXCR and keeps one entry per CDR3 protein. There are about 200,000 distinct CDR3 sequences in the sample; roughly 8.1% occur only once, and roughly 36% lies in the top ten. Here the sequenced sample was PBMCs, mostly from graft donor cells, taken 360 days after TCRalphabeta/CD19-depleted stem cell transplant. These receptors were collected from a male patient between 2 and 10 years old who had a stem cell transplant for acute myeloid leukemia, so the T cells may come from the graft donor.

This clonotype has at least ten counts. This chain uses TRBV20-1 with TRBJ1-5; D gene unclear. V was clipped by 4 bases and J by 2 bases, with 12 bases between them. This CDR3 is built from 14 residues. Germline CDR1 reads DFQATT; CDR2 reads SNEGSKA (reference sequence). CDR3 protein: CSAIGFEGNQPQHF. CDR3 coding DNA: TGCAGTGCTATTGGCTTTGAGGGCAATCAGCCCCAGCATTTT.

This clonotype has at least ten counts. J is TRBJ2-4 and V is TRBV6-1, with D perhaps matching TRBD1 (8 bases). This CDR3 has 14 residues. With 5 bases removed from V and 6 bases from J, the gap between germline ends came to 14 bases. The V gene's germline CDR1 is MNHNS and CDR2 SASEGT. CDR3 in DNA: TGTGCCAGCAGTCCAGGGGGCGGGGGAAACATTCAGTACTTC. Protein sequence: CASSPGGGGNIQYF.

The chain combines TRBV7-2 with TRBJ2-2; D remains unclear. V lost 1 base and J lost 0, with 6 bases in between. The CDR3 runs to 15 residues. Per germline, CDR1 SGHTA and CDR2 FQGNSA. The CDR3 DNA reads as TGTGCCAGCAGCTTAGAGGTACCGAACACCGGGGAGCTGTTTTTT. It specifies CASSLEVPNTGELFF.

This clonotype was seen ten or more times. The J gene is TRBJ1-4, the V gene TRBV5-1; TRBD1 might be the D (5 bases). CDR3 length: 13 amino acids. Germline V gene sequence: CDR1 SGHRS, CDR2 YFSETQ. Trimming shortened V by 5 bases and J by 3 bases, and 8 bases separated the two germline ends. CDR3 sequence reads: CASRTGANEKLFF. Written as DNA, the CDR3 is TGCGCCAGCAGGACGGGGGCTAATGAAAAACTGTTTTTT. Combining the CDR3 with reference TRBV5-1 and TRBJ1-4 gives the whole variable domain KAGVTQTPRYLIKTRGQQVTLSCSPISGHRSVSWYQQTPGQGLQFLFEYFSETQRNKGNFPGRFSGRQFSNSRSEMNVSTLELGDSALYLCASRTGANEKLFFGSGTQLSVL.

This clonotype turned up a few times. This chain joins TRBV20-1 and TRBJ2-3; D call uncertain. Germline lookup yields CDR1 DFQATT and CDR2 SNEGSKA (reference sequence). This CDR3 has 13 amino acids. Trimming took 4 bases from V and 2 from J, leaving 10 bases between them. The CDR3 is CSAILGITDTQYF. The CDR3 region has the DNA TGCAGTGCTATTCTGGGAATCACAGATACGCAGTATTTT.

This clonotype was detected only a few times. The chain recombines TRBV7-9 with TRBJ2-4; D call uncertain. Deletions cut 0 bases from V and 0 bases from J, with 6 bases between. The CDR3 has 15 amino acids. In germline, CDR1 is SEHNR, CDR2 FQNEAQ (reference sequence). The CDR3 DNA is TGTGCCAGCAGCTTAGCGGGAATAGCCAAAAACATTCAGTACTTC. This sequence encodes CASSLAGIAKNIQYF.

The rearrangement links TRBV5-1 to TRBJ1-1, with TRBD1 identical over 8 bases. Germline V CDR1 and CDR2: SGHRS, YFSETQ. The J segment lost 3 bases and the V segment lost 4 bases, leaving 5 bases of the junction unmatched. This CDR3 spans 14 amino acids. CDR3 residues: CASSPKQGDTEAFF. Written as DNA, the CDR3 is TGCGCCAGCAGCCCGAAACAGGGGGACACTGAAGCTTTCTTT. Drawing the rest from reference TRBV5-1 and TRBJ1-1, the complete variable domain is KAGVTQTPRYLIKTRGQQVTLSCSPISGHRSVSWYQQTPGQGLQFLFEYFSETQRNKGNFPGRFSGRQFSNSRSEMNVSTLELGDSALYLCASSPKQGDTEAFFGQGTRLTVV.

The chain is built from TRBV20-1 and TRBJ2-1; possible D gene TRBD1, 5 bases. Germline CDR1 and CDR2: DFQATT and SNEGSKA (reference sequence). V lost 6 bases, J lost 4 bases, and 16 bases lay in between. The CDR3 runs 14 residues. The CDR3 is CSASRGQLYNEQFF. The DNA for the CDR3 is TGCAGTGCCAGTAGGGGCCAGCTTTACAATGAGCAGTTCTTC.

This clonotype appeared a few times. The chain has TRBV20-1 and TRBJ2-3; possible D gene TRBD1, 7 bases. The CDR3 sequence is 15 residues long. The germline V and J ends were trimmed by 6 bases and 5 bases, with 21 bases remaining between them. Germline V gene lookup returns CDR1 DFQATT and CDR2 SNEGSKA (reference sequence). CDR3 residues: CSAGQWGGKGDTQYF. DNA for the CDR3: TGCAGTGCGGGACAGTGGGGCGGGAAGGGAGATACGCAGTATTTT.

This clonotype appeared a few times. The rearrangement joins TRBV20-1 to TRBJ1-4; 7 bases are shared with TRBD1. Germline assignment: CDR1 DFQATT and CDR2 SNEGSKA (reference sequence). The CDR3 consists of 15 residues. The V and J ends lost 5 bases and 8 bases, in that order; junction bases with no gene match: 14. CDR3 sequence (DNA): TGCAGTGCTCAGCGTCCGACAGGGATAAGAGAAAAACTGTTTTTT. This sequence encodes CSAQRPTGIREKLFF.

V and J are TRBV20-1 and TRBJ2-1, with TRBD2 matching over 11 bases. CDR1 and CDR2 from the germline V gene are DFQATT and SNEGSKA (reference sequence). The length of the CDR3 is 13 residues. The V segment lost 5 bases and the J segment 6 bases; nucleotides outside the gene matches: 3. CDR3 nucleotides: TGCAGTGCTTCAGGGACTAGCGGCAATGAGCAGTTCTTC. This codes for CSASGTSGNEQFF.

The V call is TRBV12-3 or TRBV12-4, the J call TRBJ2-1; no firm D call. The germline V and J ends were trimmed by 1 base and 5 bases, with 6 bases remaining between them. This CDR3 has 13 amino acids. The CDR3 loop is CASSLGRNNEQFF. The CDR3 DNA follows: TGTGCCAGCAGTTTAGGGCGGAACAATGAGCAGTTCTTC.

This clonotype was seen a handful of times. J is TRBJ2-3 and V is TRBV12-3 or TRBV12-4; tentative D call: TRBD2 (6 bases). V shed 6 bases and J shed 5 bases, with 15 bases lying between them. The CDR3 is made up of 14 amino acids. The CDR3 sequence: CASRRGGPEDTQYF. The CDR3 DNA reads as TGTGCCAGCAGGAGAGGAGGGCCTGAAGATACGCAGTATTTT.

This clonotype was observed at least ten times. The gene calls are TRBV12-3 or TRBV12-4 and TRBJ1-5; the D is unclear. The CDR3 contains 15 residues. V lost 1 base and J 0 bases, leaving 7 bases between the germline ends. CDR3 coding DNA: TGTGCCAGCAGTTTAGGGCAGAATAGCAATCAGCCCCAGCATTTT. It codes for CASSLGQNSNQPQHF.

The genes are TRBV5-1 and TRBJ2-7; D possibly corresponds to TRBD2 (5 bases). V lost 0 bases to trimming and J lost 0 bases, with 7 bases between them. The CDR3 has 14 amino acids. Germline V CDR1 and CDR2: SGHRS, YFSETQ. The DNA for the CDR3 is TGCGCCAGCAGCTTGGGCCGGGACTCCTACGAGCAGTACTTC. This encodes CASSLGRDSYEQYF.

The chain carries TRBV4-1 and TRBJ2-5, with 13 bases aligning to TRBD2. With 5 bases clipped from V and 4 bases from J, the junction kept 19 bases outside the gene matches. This CDR3 has 20 residues. Per germline, CDR1 MGHRA and CDR2 YSYEKL. The CDR3 reads CASSLPGTSGIYGYGETQYF. In DNA, the CDR3 is TGCGCCAGCAGCTTACCTGGGACTAGCGGGATATACGGCTATGGAGAGACCCAGTACTTC.

The chain links TRBV5-4 to TRBJ2-1; TRBD2 is a possible D gene (6 bases). This CDR3 is 15 amino acids long. Germline V CDR1 and CDR2: SGHNT, YYREEE (reference sequence). V was shortened by 2 bases and J by 6 bases, with 15 bases between the two germline ends. The CDR3 loop reads CASSFWPGGTNEQFF. Written as DNA, the CDR3 is TGTGCCAGCAGCTTCTGGCCCGGGGGAACCAATGAGCAGTTCTTC.

This clonotype showed up just a few times. The rearrangement uses TRBV20-1 and TRBJ2-7, with D tentatively TRBD2 (5 bases). The CDR3 totals 12 residues. Deletions cut 0 bases from V and 7 bases from J, with 10 bases between. Germline CDR1 DFQATT, CDR2 SNEGSKA (reference sequence). CDR3 DNA sequence: TGCAGTGCTAGAGATAGGCCGGGGGAGCAGTACTTC. The encoded protein is CSARDRPGEQYF.

This clonotype has at least ten counts. The chain is built from TRBV20-1 and TRBJ2-2; 10 positions agree with TRBD1. The length of the CDR3 is 12 residues. The germline V gene encodes CDR1 DFQATT and CDR2 SNEGSKA (reference sequence). The CDR3 region has the DNA TGCAGCGGGACAGGGGAGGCCGGGGAGCTGTTTTTT. This gives the protein CSGTGEAGELFF.

This clonotype was counted at least ten times. The chain is built from TRBV18 and TRBJ2-7; maybe TRBD1 (6 bases). V dropped 3 bases and J dropped 3 bases, with 9 bases sitting between them. This CDR3 has 13 amino acids. Germline V gene lookup returns CDR1 KGHSH and CDR2 LQKENI. CDR3 sequence: CASSPPDSYEQYF. Written as DNA, the CDR3 is TGTGCCAGCTCACCCCCGGACAGCTACGAGCAGTACTTC. Drawing the rest from reference TRBV18 and TRBJ2-7, the complete variable domain is NAGVMQNPRHLVRRRGQEARLRCSPMKGHSHVYWYRQLPEEGLKFMVYLQKENIIDESGMPKERFSAEFPKEGPSILRIQQVVRGDSAAYFCASSPPDSYEQYFGPGTRLTVT.

This clonotype was picked up many times. This chain connects TRBV20-1 to TRBJ1-2; TRBD1 matches at 7 bases. Per germline, CDR1 DFQATT and CDR2 SNEGSKA (reference sequence). The trim removed 0 bases at V and 6 bases at J, leaving 10 bases unmatched. This CDR3 comprises 15 residues. The chain's CDR3 is CSARDLGGPSNGYTF. As DNA, the CDR3 is TGCAGTGCTAGAGATCTAGGGGGCCCCTCGAATGGCTACACCTTC.

A word on this clonotype: Its ends do not fully match the called genes, so a read error is possible. The chain joins TRBV12-3 or TRBV12-4 to TRBJ1-2, with a possible D match to TRBD1 (5 bases). This CDR3 has 19 residues. CDR3 amino acids: CAISFVSHIGAAPNYGYTF. The CDR3 DNA is TGTGCCATCAGTTTTGTGTCTCACATTGGGGCAGCCCCTAACTATGGCTACACCTTC.

This chain connects TRBV27 to TRBJ2-2; D may be TRBD1 or TRBD2 (7 bases each). Trimming left V 4 bases short and J 15 bases short, with 15 bases between. CDR1 and CDR2 (germline): MNHEY, SMNVEV (reference sequence). The CDR3 loop spans 12 amino acids. The CDR3 nucleotides read TGTGCCAGCAGTTCACTGACAGGGAGGGTGTTTTTT. It translates to CASSSLTGRVFF.

V gene TRBV12-3 or TRBV12-4 combines with J gene TRBJ1-5, with D possibly being TRBD1 (6 bases). V was trimmed by 5 bases and J by 2 bases, leaving 13 bases between them. The CDR3 is made up of 15 amino acids. CDR3 region: CASSPTGKGNQPQHF. As DNA, the CDR3 is TGTGCCAGCAGTCCCACAGGGAAGGGCAATCAGCCCCAGCATTTT.

This clonotype was detected a few times. The chain carries TRBV4-3 and TRBJ2-7; 15 nucleotides line up with TRBD2. CDR1 and CDR2 from the germline V gene are LGHNA and YSLEER. With 0 bases clipped from V and 0 bases from J, the junction kept 6 bases outside the gene matches. The CDR3 covers 19 residues. As DNA, the CDR3 is TGCGCCAGCAGCCAAGAGGGACTAGCGGGAGGTTACCCCTCCTACGAGCAGTACTTC. Protein product: CASSQEGLAGGYPSYEQYF.

This clonotype was observed at least ten times. The chain recombines TRBV20-1 with TRBJ2-2; D gene uncertain. Deletions cut 3 bases from V and 1 base from J, with 9 bases between. Germline V gene data show CDR1 as DFQATT and CDR2 as SNEGSKA (reference sequence). The length of the CDR3 is 14 residues. The CDR3 bases are TGCAGTGCTAGCTCCCCCCGGAACACCGGGGAGCTGTTTTTT. The encoded protein is CSASSPRNTGELFF.

This clonotype was picked up many times. CDR3: CASSPNPQGTGNTIYF. DNA of the CDR3: TGTGCCAGCAGTCCTAATCCACAGGGAACGGGAAACACCATATATTTT. The chain combines TRBV27 with TRBJ1-3; weak D call: TRBD1 (6 bases). V was cut by 5 bases and J by 4 bases, with 18 bases left in between. The CDR3 consists of 16 residues. The germline V gene encodes CDR1 MNHEY and CDR2 SMNVEV (reference sequence).

This clonotype was picked up a small number of times. The chain joins TRBV4-2 to TRBJ2-5; 9 nucleotides line up with TRBD1. This CDR3 has 16 amino acids. Trimming removed 1 base from V and 0 bases from J; junction bases left unmatched: 3. Per germline, CDR1 LGHNA and CDR2 YNFKEQ. The CDR3 nucleotides are TGTGCCAGCAGCCAAGGGGACAGGGACTACCAAGAGACCCAGTACTTC. It codes for CASSQGDRDYQETQYF.

The chain uses TRBV2 and TRBJ2-4; perhaps TRBD2 as D (5 bases). The CDR3 has 15 residues. CDR1 is SNHLY and CDR2 is FYNNEI in the germline V gene. Between the trimmed V and J ends, which lost 5 bases and 8 bases, there was a span of 19 bases. Written as DNA, the CDR3 is TGTGCCAGCAGTCAAACGGGTCCTTTGAGGGACATTCAGTACTTC. It translates to CASSQTGPLRDIQYF.

This clonotype was recorded at least ten times. The chain couples TRBV18 to TRBJ2-1; tentatively, D is TRBD1 (6 bases). This CDR3 has 18 residues. Deletions cut 1 base from V and 7 bases from J, with 23 bases between. Germline V gene data show CDR1 as KGHSH and CDR2 as LQKENI. Written as DNA, the CDR3 is TGTGCCAGCTCACCACGGTCCACAGGGTCGGTAGGAAGGAATGAGCAGTTCTTC. Translating gives CASSPRSTGSVGRNEQFF. Full variable domain (missing parts from reference TRBV18 and TRBJ2-1): NAGVMQNPRHLVRRRGQEARLRCSPMKGHSHVYWYRQLPEEGLKFMVYLQKENIIDESGMPKERFSAEFPKEGPSILRIQQVVRGDSAAYFCASSPRSTGSVGRNEQFFGPGTRLTVL.

The chain joins TRBV7-9 to TRBJ2-2, with 8 bases lining up with TRBD2. The CDR3 loop spans 16 amino acids. J lost 7 bases, V lost 0 bases, and 7 bases had no gene match. The germline gives CDR1 SEHNR, CDR2 FQNEAQ (reference sequence). DNA of the CDR3: TGTGCCAGCAGCTTAGCTCCAGCGGGAGTTCTCGGGGAGCTGTTTTTT. This codes for CASSLAPAGVLGELFF.

The chain recombines TRBV7-6 with TRBJ2-7; TRBD2 might be the D (6 bases). CDR1 and CDR2 from the germline V gene are SGHVS and FNYEAQ. Trimming pared 4 bases from V and 3 bases from J, leaving 19 bases between. This CDR3 has 16 residues. CDR3 amino acids: CASSSVGGTGYYEQYF. The CDR3 coding sequence is TGTGCCAGCAGCTCAGTCGGCGGGACTGGCTACTACGAGCAGTACTTC.